This T cell receptor beta chain was recorded in a study of OX40 agonist ivuxolimab in advanced cancers. For the study at large: Those treated in dose escalation had hepatocellular carcinoma, melanoma, renal cell cancer or head and neck cancer. Partial responses were achieved by three patients, of whom one had hepatocellular carcinoma and two had cutaneous melanoma. Study-wide findings and caveats: Dose levels from 0.1 to 3.0 mg/kg saw CD4+ and CD8+ blood T cells expand clonally by week 6.

As for this clone: What it binds is unknown.

With 4 bases clipped from V and 8 bases from J, the junction kept 12 bases outside the gene matches. This CDR3 is built from 16 residues. CDR1 is MNHEY, CDR2 SMNVEV, per germline (reference sequence). The protocol was immunoSEQ multiplex PCR, while the TCRdb copy is restricted to in-frame clones and leaves out a portion. Counted here are some 100,000 clones, 80% to 90% occurring once; the ten biggest clones make up around 2%. The chain links TRBV27 to TRBJ1-2, with TRBD1 identical over 11 bases. The origin of this receptor is an adult with an advanced solid tumor such as melanoma, head and neck, liver or kidney cancer. The sample was CD4+ or CD8+ T cells sorted from blood, taken in a trial of the OX40 agonist ivuxolimab. The CDR3 sequence is CASSSLRDRGVEGYTF. Written as DNA, the CDR3 is TGTGCCAGCAGTTCACTTCGGGACAGGGGGGTGGAGGGCTACACCTTC.